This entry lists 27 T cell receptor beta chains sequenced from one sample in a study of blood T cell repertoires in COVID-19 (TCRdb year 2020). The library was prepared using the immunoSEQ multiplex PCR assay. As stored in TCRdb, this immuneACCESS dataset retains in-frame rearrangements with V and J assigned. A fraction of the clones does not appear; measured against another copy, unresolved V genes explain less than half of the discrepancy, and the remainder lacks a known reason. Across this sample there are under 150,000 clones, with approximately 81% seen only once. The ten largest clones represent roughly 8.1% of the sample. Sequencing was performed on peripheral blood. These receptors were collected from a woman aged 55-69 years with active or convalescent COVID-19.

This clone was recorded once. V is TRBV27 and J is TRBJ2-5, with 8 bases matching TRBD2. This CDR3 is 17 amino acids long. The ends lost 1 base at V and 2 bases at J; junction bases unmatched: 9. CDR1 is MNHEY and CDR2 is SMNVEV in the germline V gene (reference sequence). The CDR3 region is CASSLLGSGTLQETQYF. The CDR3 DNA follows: TGTGCCAGCAGTTTATTAGGTAGCGGGACCCTTCAAGAGACCCAGTACTTC.

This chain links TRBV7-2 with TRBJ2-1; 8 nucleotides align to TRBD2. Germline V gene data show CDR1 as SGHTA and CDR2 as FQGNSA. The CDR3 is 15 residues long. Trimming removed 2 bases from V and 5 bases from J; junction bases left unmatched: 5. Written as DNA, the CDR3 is TGTGCCAGCAGCTTAAACGGGAGGGTCCACAATGAGCAGTTCTTC. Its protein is CASSLNGRVHNEQFF.

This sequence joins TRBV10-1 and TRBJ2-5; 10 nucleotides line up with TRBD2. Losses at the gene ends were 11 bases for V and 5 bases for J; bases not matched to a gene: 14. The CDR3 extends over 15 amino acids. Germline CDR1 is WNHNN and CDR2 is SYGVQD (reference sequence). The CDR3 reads CADLEASGSRETQYF. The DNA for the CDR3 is TGCGCCGACCTAGAGGCTAGCGGGAGTCGGGAGACCCAGTACTTC.

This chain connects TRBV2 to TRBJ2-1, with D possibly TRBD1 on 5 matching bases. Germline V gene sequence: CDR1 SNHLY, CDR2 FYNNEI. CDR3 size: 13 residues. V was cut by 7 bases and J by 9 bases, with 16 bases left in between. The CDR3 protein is CASTLGRVVEQFF. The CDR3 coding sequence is TGTGCCAGCACCCTTGGCAGGGTCGTTGAGCAGTTCTTC.

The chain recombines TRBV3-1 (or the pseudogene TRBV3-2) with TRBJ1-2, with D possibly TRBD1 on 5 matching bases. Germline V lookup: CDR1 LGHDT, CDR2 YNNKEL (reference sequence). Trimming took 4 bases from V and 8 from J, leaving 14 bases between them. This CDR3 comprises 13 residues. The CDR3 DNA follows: TGTGCCAGCAGCCTATTGGAGGGGCTCGGCTACACCTTC. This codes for CASSLLEGLGYTF.

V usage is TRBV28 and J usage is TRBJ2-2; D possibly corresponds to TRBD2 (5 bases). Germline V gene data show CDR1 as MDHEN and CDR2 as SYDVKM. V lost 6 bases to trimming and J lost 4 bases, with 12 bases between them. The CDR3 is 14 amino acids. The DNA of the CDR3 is TGTGCCAGCAGCCTAGATGGGAGCACCGGGGAGCTGTTTTTT. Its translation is CASSLDGSTGELFF.

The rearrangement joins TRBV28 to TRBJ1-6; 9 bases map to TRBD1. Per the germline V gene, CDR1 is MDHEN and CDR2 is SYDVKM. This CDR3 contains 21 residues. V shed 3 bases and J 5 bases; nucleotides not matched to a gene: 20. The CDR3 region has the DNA TGTGCCAGCAGTTTTCCCCGATACTCCACGGACAGGGGAGGGAATAATTCACCCCTCCACTTT. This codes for CASSFPRYSTDRGGNNSPLHF. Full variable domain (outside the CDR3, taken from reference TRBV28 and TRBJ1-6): DVKVTQSSRYLVKRTGEKVFLECVQDMDHENMFWYRQDPGLGLRLIYFSYDVKMKEKGDIPEGYSVSREKKERFSLILESASTNQTSMYLCASSFPRYSTDRGGNNSPLHFGNGTRLTVT.

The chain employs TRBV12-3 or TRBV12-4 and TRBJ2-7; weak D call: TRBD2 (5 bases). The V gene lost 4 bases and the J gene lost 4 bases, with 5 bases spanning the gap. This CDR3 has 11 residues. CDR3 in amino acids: CASSSGYEQYF. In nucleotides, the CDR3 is TGTGCCAGCAGTTCGGGATACGAGCAGTACTTC.

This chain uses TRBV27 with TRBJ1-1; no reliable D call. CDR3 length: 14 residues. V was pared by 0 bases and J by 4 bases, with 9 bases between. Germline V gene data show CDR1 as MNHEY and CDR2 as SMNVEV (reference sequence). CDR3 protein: CASSLSRGGTEAFF. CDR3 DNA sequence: TGTGCCAGCAGTTTATCGCGGGGAGGCACTGAAGCTTTCTTT.

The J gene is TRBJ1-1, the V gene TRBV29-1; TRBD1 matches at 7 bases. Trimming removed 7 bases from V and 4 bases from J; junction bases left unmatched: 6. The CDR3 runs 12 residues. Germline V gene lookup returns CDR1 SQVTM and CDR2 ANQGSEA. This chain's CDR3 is CSAIGGGTEAFF. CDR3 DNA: TGCAGCGCGATAGGGGGCGGCACTGAAGCTTTCTTT.

For the CDR3, the DNA is TGTGCCAGCAGTCTATATTCGACAGGGGGGAGCCCCTATAATTCACCCCTCCACTTT. Translating it yields CASSLYSTGGSPYNSPLHF. V usage is TRBV27 and J usage is TRBJ1-6; 9 nucleotides match TRBD1. Trimming cost V 5 bases and J 2 bases; bases outside gene matches: 13. The CDR3 is 19 amino acids. Germline values: CDR1 MNHEY, CDR2 SMNVEV (reference sequence).

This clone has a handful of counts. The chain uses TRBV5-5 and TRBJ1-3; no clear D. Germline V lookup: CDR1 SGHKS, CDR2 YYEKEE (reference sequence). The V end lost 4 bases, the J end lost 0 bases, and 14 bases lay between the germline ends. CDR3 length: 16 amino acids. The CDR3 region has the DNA TGTGCCAGCAGCCTAAACCTCCGGAGCTCTGGAAACACCATATATTTT. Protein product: CASSLNLRSSGNTIYF.

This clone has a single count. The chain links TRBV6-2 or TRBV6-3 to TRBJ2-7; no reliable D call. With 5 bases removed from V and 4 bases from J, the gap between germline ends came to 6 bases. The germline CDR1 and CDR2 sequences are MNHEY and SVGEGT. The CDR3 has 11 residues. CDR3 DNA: TGTGCCAGCAGTCGCGTGTACGAGCAGTACTTC. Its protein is CASSRVYEQYF.

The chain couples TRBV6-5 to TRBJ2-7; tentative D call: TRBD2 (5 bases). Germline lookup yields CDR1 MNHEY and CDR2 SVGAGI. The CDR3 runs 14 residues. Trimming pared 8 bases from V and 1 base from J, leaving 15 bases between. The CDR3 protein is CASASGISSYEQYF. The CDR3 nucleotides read TGTGCCAGCGCATCCGGGATATCATCCTACGAGCAGTACTTC.

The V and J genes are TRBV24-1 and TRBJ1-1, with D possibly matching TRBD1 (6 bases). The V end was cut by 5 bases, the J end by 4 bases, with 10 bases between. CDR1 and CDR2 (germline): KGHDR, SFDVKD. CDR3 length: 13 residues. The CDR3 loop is CATSGRGGTEAFF. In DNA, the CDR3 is TGTGCCACCAGTGGCAGGGGCGGCACTGAAGCTTTCTTT.

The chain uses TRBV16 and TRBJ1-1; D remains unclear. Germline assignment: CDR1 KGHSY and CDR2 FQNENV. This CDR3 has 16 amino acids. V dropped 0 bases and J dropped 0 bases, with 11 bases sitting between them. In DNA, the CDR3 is TGTGCCAGCAGCCAATCGTTGGCAGCGATGAACACTGAAGCTTTCTTT. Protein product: CASSQSLAAMNTEAFF.

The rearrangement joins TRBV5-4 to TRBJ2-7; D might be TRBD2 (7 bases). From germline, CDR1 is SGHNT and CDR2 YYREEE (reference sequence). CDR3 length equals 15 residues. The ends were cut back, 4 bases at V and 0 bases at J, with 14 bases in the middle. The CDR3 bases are TGTGCCAGCAGCCCCGGGGGGACACACTCCTACGAGCAGTACTTC. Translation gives CASSPGGTHSYEQYF.

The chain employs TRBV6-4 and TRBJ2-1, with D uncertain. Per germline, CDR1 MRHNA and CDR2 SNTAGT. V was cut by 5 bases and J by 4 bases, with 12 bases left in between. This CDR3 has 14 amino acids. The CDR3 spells CASSPPPQYNEQFF. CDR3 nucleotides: TGTGCCAGCAGTCCTCCGCCCCAGTACAATGAGCAGTTCTTC.

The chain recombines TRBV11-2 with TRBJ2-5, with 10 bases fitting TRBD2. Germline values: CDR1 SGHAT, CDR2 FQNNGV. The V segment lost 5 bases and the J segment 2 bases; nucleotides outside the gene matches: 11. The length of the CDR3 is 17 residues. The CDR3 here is CASSTRFSGGQQETQYF. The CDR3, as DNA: TGTGCCAGCAGCACTAGATTTAGCGGGGGGCAGCAAGAGACCCAGTACTTC.

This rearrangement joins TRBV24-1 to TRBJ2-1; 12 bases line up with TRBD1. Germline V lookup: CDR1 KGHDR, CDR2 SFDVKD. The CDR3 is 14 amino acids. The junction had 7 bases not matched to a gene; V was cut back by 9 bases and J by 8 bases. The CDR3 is CATGGQGAVYEQFF. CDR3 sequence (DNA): TGTGCCACCGGGGGACAGGGGGCGGTCTATGAGCAGTTCTTC.

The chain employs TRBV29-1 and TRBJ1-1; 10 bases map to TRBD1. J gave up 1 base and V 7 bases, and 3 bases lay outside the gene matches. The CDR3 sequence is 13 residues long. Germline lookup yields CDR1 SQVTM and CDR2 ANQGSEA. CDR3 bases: TGCAGCGCCCGGACAGGGGGGAACACTGAAGCTTTCTTT. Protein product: CSARTGGNTEAFF.

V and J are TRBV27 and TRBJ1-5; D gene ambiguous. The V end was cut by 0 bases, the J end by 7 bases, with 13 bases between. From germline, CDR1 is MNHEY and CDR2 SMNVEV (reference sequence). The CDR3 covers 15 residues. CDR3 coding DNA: TGTGCCAGCAGTTTATCGGCCGGGTGGCGACAGCCCCAGCATTTT. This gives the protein CASSLSAGWRQPQHF.

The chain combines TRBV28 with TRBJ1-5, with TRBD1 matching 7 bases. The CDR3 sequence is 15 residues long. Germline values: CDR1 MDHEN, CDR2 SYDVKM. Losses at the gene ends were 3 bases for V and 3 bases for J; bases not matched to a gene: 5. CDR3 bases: TGTGCCAGCAGTTTGGCACAGGGGACCAATCAGCCCCAGCATTTT. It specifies CASSLAQGTNQPQHF.

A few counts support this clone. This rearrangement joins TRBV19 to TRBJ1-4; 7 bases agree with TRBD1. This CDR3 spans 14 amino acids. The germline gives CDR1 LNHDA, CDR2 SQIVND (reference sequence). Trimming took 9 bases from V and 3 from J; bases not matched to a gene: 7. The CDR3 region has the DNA TGTGCCAGCACACAGGGGAATGCTAATGAAAAACTGTTTTTT. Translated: CASTQGNANEKLFF.

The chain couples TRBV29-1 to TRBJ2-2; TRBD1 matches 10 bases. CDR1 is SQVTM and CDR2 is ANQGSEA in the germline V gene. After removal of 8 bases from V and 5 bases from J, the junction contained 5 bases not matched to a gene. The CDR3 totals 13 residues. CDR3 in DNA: TGCAGCTCCCGGGACAGGGGAACCGGGGAGCTGTTTTTT. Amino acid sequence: CSSRDRGTGELFF.

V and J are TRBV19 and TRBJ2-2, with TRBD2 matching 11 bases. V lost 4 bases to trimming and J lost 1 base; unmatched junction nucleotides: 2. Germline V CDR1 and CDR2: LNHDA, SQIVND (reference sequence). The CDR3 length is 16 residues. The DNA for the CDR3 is TGTGCCAGTAGTAAGGGGACTAGCGGGAACACCGGGGAGCTGTTTTTT. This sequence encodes CASSKGTSGNTGELFF. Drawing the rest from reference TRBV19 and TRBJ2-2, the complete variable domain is DGGITQSPKYLFRKEGQNVTLSCEQNLNHDAMYWYRQDPGQGLRLIYYSQIVNDFQKGDIAEGYSVSREKKESFPLTVTSAQKNPTAFYLCASSKGTSGNTGELFFGEGSRLTVL.

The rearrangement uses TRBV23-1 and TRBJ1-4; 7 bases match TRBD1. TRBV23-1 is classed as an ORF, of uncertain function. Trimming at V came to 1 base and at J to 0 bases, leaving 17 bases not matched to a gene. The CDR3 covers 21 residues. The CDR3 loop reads CASSQCFNRDREAATNEKLFF. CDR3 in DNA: TGCGCCAGCAGTCAATGTTTCAATCGAGACAGGGAGGCTGCAACTAATGAAAAACTGTTTTTT.